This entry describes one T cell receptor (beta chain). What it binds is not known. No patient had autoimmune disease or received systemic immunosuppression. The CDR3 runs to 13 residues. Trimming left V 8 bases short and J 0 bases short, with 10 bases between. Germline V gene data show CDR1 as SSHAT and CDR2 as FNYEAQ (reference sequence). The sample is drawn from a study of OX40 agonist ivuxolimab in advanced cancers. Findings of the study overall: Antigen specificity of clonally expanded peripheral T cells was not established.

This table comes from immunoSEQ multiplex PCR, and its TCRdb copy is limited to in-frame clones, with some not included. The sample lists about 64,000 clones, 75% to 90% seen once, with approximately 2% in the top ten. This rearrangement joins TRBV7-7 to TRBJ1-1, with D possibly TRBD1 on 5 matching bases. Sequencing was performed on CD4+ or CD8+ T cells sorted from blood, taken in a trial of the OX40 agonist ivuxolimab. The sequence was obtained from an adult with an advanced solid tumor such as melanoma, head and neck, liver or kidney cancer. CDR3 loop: CASARQLNTEAFF. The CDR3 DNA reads TGTGCCAGCGCGAGACAGCTGAACACTGAAGCTTTCTTT.